The 18 T cell receptor beta chains in this list originate from one sample, sequenced in a study of cytomegalovirus exposure and HLA in healthy donors. 60 Vbeta and 13 Jbeta primers were used in PCR. Some clones are missing from TCRdb's copy, which holds only in-frame ones; the method was immunoSEQ multiplex PCR. The data hold 130,000 or so clones, with roughly four fifths observed a single time. The sequenced sample was PBMCs. Every receptor here comes from a man aged 18 to 29 in good health and CMV-seropositive.

This chain links TRBV27 with TRBJ1-2, with 12 bases identical to TRBD1. The CDR3 has 15 residues. The germline gives CDR1 MNHEY, CDR2 SMNVEV (reference sequence). V lost 6 bases to trimming and J lost 2 bases; unmatched junction nucleotides: 4. The DNA for the CDR3 is TGTGCCAGCAGACCCGGGACAGGGGGCAACTATGGCTACACCTTC. It codes for CASRPGTGGNYGYTF.

Concerning this clone: Other DNA sequences within the sample encode an identical CDR3. The chain joins TRBV5-1 to TRBJ2-7, with 7 bases lining up with TRBD1. This CDR3 has 15 residues. Germline CDR1 reads SGHRS; CDR2 reads YFSETQ. The V gene end was trimmed by 4 bases and the J gene end by 5 bases; junction bases not matched to a gene: 12. CDR3 in amino acids: CASSTPGQNLDEQYF. DNA for the CDR3: TGCGCCAGCAGCACGCCGGGACAGAACTTAGACGAGCAGTACTTC.

This chain joins TRBV19 and TRBJ1-4; a weak D match, TRBD1 (5 bases). CDR1 and CDR2 (germline): LNHDA, SQIVND (reference sequence). Trimming removed 5 bases at V and 10 bases at J, with 8 bases between. The CDR3 has 11 residues. The CDR3 DNA is TGTGCCAGTAGTTTCGGGGGAAAACTGTTTTTT. It specifies CASSFGGKLFF.

This sequence joins TRBV5-1 and TRBJ2-5; 7 bases are shared with TRBD1. The trim removed 0 bases at V and 1 base at J, leaving 3 bases unmatched. Germline CDR1 is SGHRS and CDR2 is YFSETQ. The CDR3 totals 15 residues. The CDR3 here is CASSLGQGSQETQYF. DNA of the CDR3: TGCGCCAGCAGCTTGGGACAGGGATCCCAAGAGACCCAGTACTTC.

This clone was observed a single time. The chain links TRBV12-2 to TRBJ2-5; no DNA check was done on the table's D call, TRBD1. TRBV12-2 is reported as a pseudogene. The CDR3 has 16 residues. DNA of the CDR3: TGTGCAAGTCGCTTAGGGGACCTGGGGGCACAAGAGACCCAGTACTTC. Translating gives CASRLGDLGAQETQYF.

This chain connects TRBV15 to TRBJ1-5; 12 nucleotides line up with TRBD1. Per germline, CDR1 LNHNV and CDR2 YYDKDF (reference sequence). CDR3 length equals 15 residues. Trimming took 3 bases from V and 6 from J; bases not matched to a gene: 3. The CDR3 region has the DNA TGTGCCACCAGCAGGGGACAGGGGGCAGGTCAGCCCCAGCATTTT. This sequence encodes CATSRGQGAGQPQHF.

The chain has TRBV4-1 and TRBJ1-1; possibly TRBD1 for D (5 bases). The V end lost 1 base, the J end lost 5 bases, and 14 bases lay between the germline ends. The germline CDR1 and CDR2 sequences are MGHRA and YSYEKL. There are 15 residues in the CDR3. DNA for the CDR3: TGCGCCAGCAGCCAAGTGCCAGGGTCTAAAACTGAAGCTTTCTTT. It is translated as CASSQVPGSKTEAFF.

A single count supports this clone. V gene TRBV28 combines with J gene TRBJ1-2; the match to TRBD1 covers 8 bases. The germline CDR1 and CDR2 sequences are MDHEN and SYDVKM. The CDR3 is 14 amino acids. Trimming cost V 6 bases and J 4 bases; bases outside gene matches: 7. The CDR3 DNA reads TGTGCCAGCAGCCCCAGGGGGCTCGGCTATGGCTACACCTTC. Protein sequence: CASSPRGLGYGYTF.

This clone was counted between two and nine times. The chain joins TRBV4-2 to TRBJ2-3; 9 bases align to TRBD2. J was trimmed by 0 bases and V by 0 bases; bases with no gene match: 1. Germline V gives CDR1 LGHNA, CDR2 YNFKEQ. The CDR3 is made up of 16 amino acids. Here the CDR3 reads CASSQETSGSTDTQYF. In DNA, the CDR3 is TGTGCCAGCAGCCAAGAGACTAGCGGAAGCACAGATACGCAGTATTTT.

The V gene is TRBV27, the J gene TRBJ1-2; D is unclear. This CDR3 is built from 15 residues. Germline assignment: CDR1 MNHEY and CDR2 SMNVEV (reference sequence). V was trimmed by 3 bases and J by 0 bases, leaving 11 bases between them. The CDR3 bases are TGTGCCAGCAGTTTTTCGTCGGGGACTAACTATGGCTACACCTTC. Translation: CASSFSSGTNYGYTF.

This clone has a handful of counts. The chain joins TRBV7-9 to TRBJ1-2; 8 nucleotides agree with TRBD1. The germline CDR1 and CDR2 sequences are SEHNR and FQNEAQ (reference sequence). This CDR3 spans 14 amino acids. J lost 7 bases, V lost 3 bases, and 7 bases had no gene match. CDR3 sequence reads: CASSFEDRASGYTF. Written as DNA, the CDR3 is TGTGCCAGCAGCTTTGAGGACAGGGCGAGTGGCTACACCTTC.

This chain uses TRBV15 with TRBJ1-2; tentative D call: TRBD1 (6 bases). V dropped 8 bases and J dropped 5 bases, with 18 bases sitting between them. The CDR3 is 14 residues long. Germline V CDR1 and CDR2: LNHNV, YYDKDF (reference sequence). In DNA form, the CDR3 reads TGTGCCACCTCTGTTTGGGGGCGCGAATATGGCTACACCTTC. It codes for CATSVWGREYGYTF.

This clone occurred once. CDR3 residues: CASSLGTQGAVYGYTF. CDR3 nucleotides: TGTGCCAGCAGTTTAGGGACTCAGGGGGCTGTCTATGGCTACACCTTC. This chain links TRBV28 with TRBJ1-2; TRBD1 agrees at 8 bases. The V gene's germline CDR1 is MDHEN and CDR2 SYDVKM. The CDR3 has 16 amino acids. V trimming: 2 bases; J trimming: 4 bases; junction bases outside the gene matches: 9.

The rearrangement uses TRBV29-1 and TRBJ2-7; unclear D gene. This CDR3 spans 14 amino acids. Germline lookup yields CDR1 SQVTM and CDR2 ANQGSEA. The V gene lost 4 bases and the J gene lost 0 bases, with 13 bases spanning the gap. The CDR3 loop is CSVVSTGNSYEQYF. The CDR3 DNA sequence: TGCAGCGTTGTCTCTACGGGTAACTCCTACGAGCAGTACTTC.

The rearrangement uses TRBV6-1 and TRBJ2-6, with D perhaps matching TRBD2 (6 bases). V dropped 6 bases and J dropped 0 bases, with 9 bases sitting between them. Germline V gene data show CDR1 as MNHNS and CDR2 as SASEGT. CDR3 length: 15 residues. The CDR3 DNA is TGTGCCAGCAGGATCGGGAGCTCTGGGGCCAACGTCCTGACTTTC. It translates to CASRIGSSGANVLTF.

The chain recombines TRBV28 with TRBJ1-1, with unresolved D. The CDR3 covers 13 residues. Germline values: CDR1 MDHEN, CDR2 SYDVKM. Trimming shortened V by 5 bases and J by 1 base, and 8 bases separated the two germline ends. The CDR3 DNA follows: TGTGCCAGCAGTACAGCCGGGAACACTGAAGCTTTCTTT. Protein sequence: CASSTAGNTEAFF.

This chain connects TRBV18 to TRBJ1-4; D is undetermined. Trimming took off 3 bases at V and 6 bases at J, with 8 bases between the two ends. Germline loops: CDR1 KGHSH, CDR2 LQKENI. This CDR3 is built from 13 residues. CDR3 loop: CASSPLGDEKLFF. As DNA, the CDR3 is TGTGCCAGCTCACCCCTCGGAGATGAAAAACTGTTTTTT.

The chain uses TRBV7-9 and TRBJ2-5; 10 bases are a match to TRBD2. The CDR3 covers 15 residues. V lost 2 bases and J lost 7; bases outside the gene matches: 7. CDR1 and CDR2 (germline): SEHNR, FQNEAQ (reference sequence). The CDR3 DNA follows: TGTGCCAGCAGCTTAACTAGCGGGGTAGGATTGACCCAGTACTTC. Protein sequence: CASSLTSGVGLTQYF.